Sequencing of this T cell receptor beta chain was carried out in a study of T cell responses to AZD1222 COVID-19 vaccine. Details on this clone: Its antigen is as yet unknown.

Overall study findings and caveats: Clonal diversity may have been underestimated, and the donors were mostly white British, with more females than males. Across spike, vaccine-associated CD4 TCRs were found, dominant at 160-218 and 743-854.

Assay: immunoSEQ multiplex PCR; the TCRdb copy retains only in-frame clones and omits some. The data show about 150,000 clones, with roughly 90% seen just once and 1.5% to 2% held by the top ten. CDR1 and CDR2 from the germline V gene are LGHNA and YNFKEQ. Trimming took off 1 base at V and 4 bases at J, with 7 bases between the two ends. This CDR3 has 13 residues. Specimen: peripheral blood, collected on day 0 of AZD1222 vaccination. V usage is TRBV4-2 and J usage is TRBJ2-5; TRBD1 might be the D (5 bases). This receptor was taken from an adult in good health. DNA for the CDR3: TGTGCCAGCAGCCAAGGCAGGGTAGAGACCCAGTACTTC. Translating it yields CASSQGRVETQYF.